This section outlines one T cell receptor (beta chain) sequence together with its context. The antigen is unknown. The germline V gene encodes CDR1 SGDLS and CDR2 YYNGEE. V was cut by 0 bases and J by 4 bases, with 11 bases left in between. This CDR3 spans 15 amino acids. The sample comes from a study of CD8 T cells in ankylosing spondylitis. General study results and limits: In ankylosing spondylitis patients, matched synovial fluid reportedly showed significant enrichment of disease-linked clones.

From the 5' RACE reads, TCRdb called clonotypes with MiXCR, one entry per CDR3 protein. The table shows around 320,000 distinct CDR3 sequences, with 20% to 25% occurring only once. This sequence joins TRBV9 and TRBJ2-1; TRBD1 is a possible D gene (5 bases). The specimen was blood, either unsorted or a sorted T cell fraction (not recorded which). The TCR comes from a female donor with ankylosing spondylitis or in good health (not recorded which). CDR3 protein: CASSVGDREYNEQFF. CDR3 in DNA: TGTGCCAGCAGCGTAGGCGACAGAGAGTACAATGAGCAGTTCTTC.